This TCR beta chain comes out of a study of cytomegalovirus exposure and HLA in healthy donors. Study details: Earlier findings included more than 95 million unique TCR beta sequences obtained from 170 million or so T cells.

Vbeta (60) and Jbeta (13) primers were used in the PCR. Only in-frame clones appear in the TCRdb table, and some are missing; sequencing was by immunoSEQ multiplex PCR. The data show 120,000 or so clones, under 85% seen once. Nominal health characterized the donors when sampled, though unrecorded immune exposures were likely. This CDR3 is 16 amino acids long. Germline assignment: CDR1 SNHLY and CDR2 FYNNEI. Trimming removed 7 bases from V and 3 bases from J, with 21 bases in between. Study observations and caveats: An assumption of roughly uniform sequencing depth across donors underlay the presence/absence analyses.

Details on this clone: What it binds is unknown.

Sequenced input: PBMCs. This TCR derives from a woman aged 50 to 65 in good health and CMV-seropositive. The genes are TRBV2 and TRBJ1-1; D not certain. The CDR3 DNA is TGTGCCAGCACTTTTGCGGACCCGGGGTTGGACACTGAAGCTTTCTTT. It encodes CASTFADPGLDTEAFF. Using reference TRBV2 and TRBJ1-1 for the parts outside the CDR3, the full variable domain is EPEVTQTPSHQVTQMGQEVILRCVPISNHLYFYWYRQILGQKVEFLVSFYNNEISEKSEIFDDQFSVERPDGSNFTLKIRSTKLEDSAMYFCASTFADPGLDTEAFFGQGTRLTVV.